These T cell receptor beta chains were read from a single sample in a study of molecular identifiers for immune sequencing clone quantification. TCRdb passed the PCR reads through MiXCR, listing each CDR3 protein once. The table has 15,000 to 20,000 distinct CDR3 sequences, about a fifth seen once; the top ten hold approximately 6.8%. The sequenced sample consisted of naive CD8+ T cells from blood, with Jurkat cell RNA spiked in. The receptors originated from a human donor in good health. Some libraries in this study had Jurkat cell RNA spiked in. CDR3s include the opening cysteine and the closing phenylalanine or tryptophan. Each record gives: V gene, J gene, D gene, clone size, CDR3 protein, CDR3 DNA. D genes are given only for firm matches. Some rows mark clone size as missing; the rest say once, few, many or name a class of expanded clone.

TRBV7-6,TRBJ1-1,-,-,CASSSSGWNTEAFF,TGTGCCAGCAGCTCATCAGGCTGGAACACTGAAGCTTTCTTT
TRBV28,TRBJ2-7,-,many,CASSFRPDRPIYEQYF,TGTGCCAGCAGTTTCCGACCTGACAGGCCGATCTACGAGCAGTACTTC
TRBV7-8,TRBJ1-5,-,many,CASSLEASNQPQHF,TGTGCCAGCAGCTTAGAGGCGAGCAATCAGCCCCAGCATTTT
TRBV27,TRBJ1-5,TRBD1,medium-sized,CASRGQGSQPQHF,TGTGCCAGCAGAGGACAGGGGTCCCAGCCCCAGCATTTT
TRBV28,TRBJ2-1,-,many,CASSPLLGSANEQFF,TGTGCCAGCAGTCCCCTCTTAGGTTCCGCCAATGAGCAGTTCTTC
TRBV29-1,TRBJ2-2,TRBD2,few,CSVVGLAGAGDTGELFF,TGCAGCGTTGTAGGACTAGCGGGAGCGGGGGACACCGGGGAGCTGTTTTTT
TRBV6-2/TRBV6-3,TRBJ1-6,TRBD1,few,CASRPPGTGTSPLHF,TGTGCCAGCAGGCCTCCGGGGACAGGGACTTCACCCCTCCACTTT
TRBV13,TRBJ1-1,-,many,CASSRLGGKTFF,TGTGCCAGCAGCCGCCTCGGGGGTAAAACTTTCTTT
TRBV5-1,TRBJ2-2,TRBD2,few,CASSRGLAGSGTGELFF,TGCGCCAGCAGCAGGGGACTAGCGGGAAGCGGAACCGGGGAGCTGTTTTTT
TRBV7-8,TRBJ2-5,TRBD2,few,CASSLSLAGGRETQYF,TGTGCCAGCAGCTTAAGCCTAGCGGGAGGGCGCGAGACCCAGTACTTC
TRBV5-4,TRBJ2-1,TRBD2,few,CASSQTSGLSYNEQFF,TGTGCCAGCAGCCAGACTAGCGGGCTCTCCTACAATGAGCAGTTCTTC
TRBV7-3,TRBJ2-3,-,medium-sized,CASSLTGGSTDTQYF,TGTGCCAGCAGCTTAACAGGGGGGAGCACAGATACGCAGTATTTT
TRBV9,TRBJ1-2,-,many,CASSVEPGTFGYGYTF,TGTGCCAGCAGCGTAGAACCCGGGACATTTGGCTATGGCTACACCTTC
TRBV24-1,TRBJ2-1,-,many,CATSDRGMAYNEQFF,TGTGCCACCAGTGATCGAGGGATGGCCTACAATGAGCAGTTCTTC
TRBV19,TRBJ2-1,TRBD2,many,CASSILITSGGSSYNEQFF,TGTGCCAGTAGTATTCTAATAACTAGCGGGGGAAGCTCCTACAATGAGCAGTTCTTC
TRBV27,TRBJ2-7,-,medium-sized,CASRPEGSYEQYF,TGTGCCAGCAGGCCCGAGGGCTCCTACGAGCAGTACTTC
TRBV27,TRBJ1-6,-,many,CASSPGTGVYNSPLHF,TGTGCCAGCAGCCCGGGGACGGGCGTTTATAATTCACCCCTCCACTTT
TRBV7-9,TRBJ2-7,-,many,CASSLSPREAYEQYF,TGTGCCAGCAGCTTGTCTCCGCGGGAAGCCTACGAGCAGTACTTC
TRBV12-3/TRBV12-4,TRBJ1-2,TRBD1,few,CASSLTSTGGGYGYTF,TGTGCCAGCAGTTTAACGAGTACAGGGGGAGGCTATGGCTACACCTTC
TRBV7-9,TRBJ2-7,-,many,CASSGVSSYEQYF,TGTGCCAGCAGCGGGGTCAGCTCCTACGAGCAGTACTTC
TRBV7-6,TRBJ2-5,TRBD2,-,CASSSLPPELAVVRETQYF,TGTGCCAGCAGCTCTTTGCCTCCCGAACTAGCGGTCGTGAGAGAGACCCAGTACTTC
TRBV18,TRBJ2-5,-,-,CASSPQETQYF,TGTGCCAGCTCACCCCAAGAGACCCAGTACTTC
TRBV9,TRBJ2-7,-,many,CASSVGGEPYEQYF,TGTGCCAGCAGCGTAGGGGGAGAACCCTACGAGCAGTACTTC
TRBV10-2,TRBJ1-5,-,medium-sized,CASRDIGVVPQHF,TGCGCCAGCCGGGACATTGGGGTTGTCCCCCAGCATTTT
TRBV10-3,TRBJ2-2,-,many,CAISETVTGELFF,TGTGCCATCAGTGAGACAGTTACCGGGGAGCTGTTTTTT
TRBV12-3/TRBV12-4,TRBJ2-2,-,many,CASSSGTTGELFF,TGTGCCAGCAGTTCAGGGACCACCGGGGAGCTGTTTTTT
TRBV12-3/TRBV12-4,TRBJ2-2,TRBD1,many,CASSWTGPTGELFF,TGTGCCAGCAGTTGGACAGGGCCCACCGGGGAGCTGTTTTTT
TRBV27,TRBJ2-1,TRBD2,many,CASSLGTSGYNEQFF,TGTGCCAGCAGTTTGGGGACTAGCGGTTACAATGAGCAGTTCTTC
TRBV7-9,TRBJ2-7,TRBD1,-,CASSRTPGQLTYEQYF,TGTGCCAGCAGTCGAACTCCGGGACAGCTAACCTACGAGCAGTACTTC
TRBV14,TRBJ2-7,-,few,CASSQWDGAYEQYF,TGTGCCAGCAGCCAATGGGACGGAGCCTACGAGCAGTACTTC
TRBV28,TRBJ2-7,TRBD1,-,CASSPTGGFEQYF,TGTGCCAGCAGTCCTACAGGGGGCTTTGAGCAGTACTTC
TRBV12-3/TRBV12-4,TRBJ1-1,-,few,CAARGGGTEAFF,TGTGCCGCCCGGGGGGGGGGCACTGAAGCTTTCTTT
TRBV2,TRBJ2-3,TRBD1,few,CASGTDGATDTQYF,TGTGCCAGCGGGACAGACGGGGCCACAGATACGCAGTATTTT
TRBV11-1,TRBJ2-3,-,many,CASSFHGNADTQYF,TGTGCCAGCAGCTTTCACGGGAACGCAGATACGCAGTATTTT
TRBV10-3,TRBJ1-1,-,-,CAISDSPSGNTEAFF,TGTGCCATCAGTGACAGTCCCAGCGGGAACACTGAAGCTTTCTTT
TRBV7-9,TRBJ2-7,-,-,CASSKLGEGTYEQYF,TGTGCCAGCAGCAAACTAGGCGAGGGTACTTACGAGCAGTACTTC
TRBV14,TRBJ2-5,-,few,CASSPRDNQETQYF,TGTGCCAGCAGCCCAAGGGACAACCAAGAGACCCAGTACTTC
TRBV9,TRBJ2-1,-,many,CASSARIYSPSYNEQFF,TGTGCCAGCAGCGCACGAATTTACTCTCCCTCCTACAATGAGCAGTTCTTC
TRBV6-6,TRBJ2-7,-,few,CASSYPDRTYEQYF,TGTGCCAGCAGTTATCCAGACAGGACCTACGAGCAGTACTTC